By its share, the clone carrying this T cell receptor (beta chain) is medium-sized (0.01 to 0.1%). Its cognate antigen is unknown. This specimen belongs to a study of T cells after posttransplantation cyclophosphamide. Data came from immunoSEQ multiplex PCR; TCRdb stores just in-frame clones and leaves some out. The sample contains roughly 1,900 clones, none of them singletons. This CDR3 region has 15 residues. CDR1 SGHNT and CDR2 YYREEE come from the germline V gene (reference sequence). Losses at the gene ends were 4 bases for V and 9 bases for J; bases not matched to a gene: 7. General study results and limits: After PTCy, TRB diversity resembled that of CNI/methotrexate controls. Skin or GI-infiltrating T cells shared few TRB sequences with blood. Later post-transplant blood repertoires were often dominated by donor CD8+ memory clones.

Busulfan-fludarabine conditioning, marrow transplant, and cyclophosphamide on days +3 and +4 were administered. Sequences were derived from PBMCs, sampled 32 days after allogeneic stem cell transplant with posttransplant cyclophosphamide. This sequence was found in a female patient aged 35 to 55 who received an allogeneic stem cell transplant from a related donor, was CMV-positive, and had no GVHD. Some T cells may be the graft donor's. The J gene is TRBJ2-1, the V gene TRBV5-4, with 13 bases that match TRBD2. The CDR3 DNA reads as TGTGCCAGCAGCCCGGGACTAGCGGGGAATTTTGAGCAGTTCTTC. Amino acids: CASSPGLAGNFEQFF.